The next 11 T cell receptor beta chains were all read from a single sample in a study of identical twins. TCRdb re-called the 5' RACE reads through MiXCR, storing one row per CDR3 protein. The repertoire holds 450,000 or so distinct CDR3 sequences, with 14% as singletons. A further study also used this sample, focusing on yellow fever vaccine responses in identical twins.

Sequencing was performed on CD4+ T cells sorted from blood. Source of these receptors: a woman aged 18-29 years in good health.

This clonotype was seen repeatedly, ten times or more. The V call is TRBV5-1, the J call TRBJ1-2, with 9 bases identical to TRBD1. The CDR3 covers 12 residues. Germline values: CDR1 SGHRS, CDR2 YFSETQ. The junction had 3 bases not matched to a gene; V was cut back by 4 bases and J by 8 bases. CDR3 nucleotide sequence: TGCGCCAGCAGCCGGGACAGGGACGGCTACACCTTC. Translating it yields CASSRDRDGYTF. The whole variable domain, remainder taken from reference TRBV5-1 and TRBJ1-2, is KAGVTQTPRYLIKTRGQQVTLSCSPISGHRSVSWYQQTPGQGLQFLFEYFSETQRNKGNFPGRFSGRQFSNSRSEMNVSTLELGDSALYLCASSRDRDGYTFGSGTRLTVV.

The rearrangement uses TRBV20-1 and TRBJ2-5, with D possibly being TRBD2 (6 bases). The CDR3 covers 15 residues. The ends were cut back, 4 bases at V and 7 bases at J, with 22 bases in the middle. CDR1 and CDR2 from the germline V gene are DFQATT and SNEGSKA (reference sequence). The CDR3 reads CSAIRPRGGAGTQYF. Here the CDR3 DNA reads TGCAGTGCTATAAGGCCGAGGGGCGGGGCCGGGACCCAGTACTTC.

This clonotype appeared a few times. The V call is TRBV7-9, the J call TRBJ2-5; D is perhaps TRBD1 (6 bases). The CDR3 loop spans 14 amino acids. V lost 5 bases to trimming and J lost 5 bases, with 15 bases between them. Looked up from germline, CDR1 is SEHNR and CDR2 is FQNEAQ (reference sequence). Here the CDR3 reads CASSRTQGGETQYF. CDR3 DNA: TGTGCCAGCAGCCGTACACAGGGTGGGGAGACCCAGTACTTC.

The chain joins TRBV6-5 to TRBJ2-3; D remains ambiguous. The germline V gene has CDR1 MNHEY and CDR2 SVGAGI. Trimming removed 1 base from V and 5 bases from J, with 7 bases in between. This CDR3 comprises 13 residues. Here the CDR3 DNA reads TGTGCCAGCAGTTACTTGGGCGGAGATACGCAGTATTTT. It is translated as CASSYLGGDTQYF.

The V and J genes are TRBV3-1 and TRBJ2-7; 13 nucleotides match TRBD2. CDR3 length equals 17 residues. Trimming at V came to 5 bases and at J to 7 bases, leaving 14 bases not matched to a gene. Germline lookup yields CDR1 LGHDT and CDR2 YNNKEL (reference sequence). DNA for the CDR3: TGTGCCAGCAGCAGGACTAGCGGGAGCCTCGTAGTGAGGGAGCAGTACTTC. It yields the protein CASSRTSGSLVVREQYF.

The chain combines TRBV7-2 with TRBJ1-1; tentative D call: TRBD1 (5 bases). Germline values: CDR1 SGHTA, CDR2 FQGNSA. CDR3 length: 13 amino acids. Trimming cost V 10 bases and J 2 bases, with 14 bases left between them. The CDR3 protein is CAILDSYNTEAFF. The DNA for the CDR3 is TGTGCCATTCTCGACAGTTACAACACTGAAGCTTTCTTT.

V is TRBV28 and J is TRBJ2-1; TRBD1 agrees at 7 bases. In germline, CDR1 is MDHEN, CDR2 SYDVKM. The CDR3 consists of 15 residues. V dropped 6 bases and J dropped 0; count of bases not matched to a gene: 5. The DNA of the CDR3 is TGTGCCAGCAGCTGGGACAGTCGCTCCTACAATGAGCAGTTCTTC. Translated, it gives CASSWDSRSYNEQFF.

Many counts were recorded for this clonotype. This CDR3 reads CASSQETVGQGQGRRYEQYF. The CDR3 coding sequence is TGCGCCAGCAGCCAAGAGACTGTCGGACAGGGTCAAGGCCGTCGGTACGAGCAGTACTTC. The chain has TRBV4-1 and TRBJ2-7; 8 bases are a match to TRBD1. There are 20 residues in the CDR3. The V and J ends lost 0 bases and 4 bases, in that order; junction bases with no gene match: 20. Germline-derived CDR1 and CDR2 are MGHRA and YSYEKL.

The chain carries TRBV7-2 and TRBJ2-5, with a tentative D call TRBD2 (5 bases). The CDR3 loop spans 14 amino acids. The V and J ends lost 1 base and 7 bases respectively, with 13 bases between them. Germline V lookup: CDR1 SGHTA, CDR2 FQGNSA. The DNA of the CDR3 is TGTGCCAGCAGCTTAGAAATACTAGTTATGACCCAGTACTTC. It yields the protein CASSLEILVMTQYF.

This clonotype was seen a few times. The gene calls are TRBV7-9 and TRBJ1-2; 7 nucleotides match TRBD1. Trimming removed 5 bases from V and 6 bases from J; junction bases left unmatched: 12. Germline V lookup: CDR1 SEHNR, CDR2 FQNEAQ (reference sequence). CDR3 length: 15 amino acids. CDR3: CASSPIDREEDGYTF. The CDR3 DNA reads TGTGCCAGCAGCCCTATCGACAGGGAGGAGGATGGCTACACCTTC.

The chain employs TRBV27 and TRBJ2-7, with D possibly being TRBD1 (5 bases). There are 11 residues in the CDR3. With 10 bases removed from V and 3 bases from J, the gap between germline ends came to 10 bases. Germline values: CDR1 MNHEY, CDR2 SMNVEV (reference sequence). The CDR3 region is CATRTRYEQYF. CDR3 sequence (DNA): TGTGCCACCCGGACACGCTACGAGCAGTACTTC.